The next 15 T cell receptor beta chains were all read from a single sample in a study of blood T cell repertoires in COVID-19. Only in-frame clones appear in the TCRdb table, and some are missing; sequencing was by immunoSEQ multiplex PCR. The table has tens of thousands of clones, approximately 92% seen once. Sequencing was carried out using peripheral blood. All receptors come from a man aged 55 to 70 with active COVID-19.

The rearrangement links TRBV29-1 to TRBJ1-5; D remains ambiguous. V was cut by 6 bases and J by 1 base, with 13 bases left in between. The CDR3 is 14 residues long. The V gene's germline CDR1 is SQVTM and CDR2 ANQGSEA. The CDR3: CSVGDISSNQPQHF. The CDR3 DNA reads as TGCAGCGTCGGTGACATATCAAGCAATCAGCCCCAGCATTTT.

V and J are TRBV5-1 and TRBJ2-7; 9 nucleotides align to TRBD2. The germline CDR1 and CDR2 sequences are SGHRS and YFSETQ. The CDR3 contains 15 residues. V lost 0 bases, J lost 5 bases, and 6 bases stayed unmatched. The CDR3 loop is CASSLGQVAGDEQYF. The CDR3 nucleotides are TGCGCCAGCAGCTTGGGTCAGGTAGCGGGGGACGAGCAGTACTTC.

This chain uses TRBV28 with TRBJ1-2, with 7 nucleotides matching TRBD1. Germline CDR1 reads MDHEN; CDR2 reads SYDVKM. CDR3 size: 14 residues. V was clipped by 6 bases and J by 4 bases; unmatched bases: 8. This chain's CDR3 is CASSEGQGVYGYTF. The CDR3 nucleotides are TGTGCCAGCAGCGAAGGTCAGGGGGTCTATGGCTACACCTTC.

The chain recombines TRBV27 with TRBJ2-1; 11 nucleotides match TRBD2. This CDR3 has 20 residues. The V segment lost 5 bases and the J segment 0 bases; nucleotides outside the gene matches: 15. The germline V gene encodes CDR1 MNHEY and CDR2 SMNVEV (reference sequence). The CDR3 DNA reads TGTGCCAGCAGTCTACATCCTGGGACTAGCGGCCGTAGCTCCTACAATGAGCAGTTCTTC. Its protein product is CASSLHPGTSGRSSYNEQFF.

The V call is TRBV2, the J call TRBJ2-7, with TRBD2 as a possible D gene (6 bases). The ends were cut back, 4 bases at V and 6 bases at J, with 22 bases in the middle. Germline assignment: CDR1 SNHLY and CDR2 FYNNEI. The CDR3 extends over 16 amino acids. The CDR3: CASSGGDASLGGEQYF. Here the CDR3 DNA reads TGTGCCAGCAGTGGAGGGGACGCCAGCCTGGGGGGCGAGCAGTACTTC.

V usage is TRBV3-1 (or the pseudogene TRBV3-2) and J usage is TRBJ2-2; 10 bases are a match to TRBD1. The V gene end was trimmed by 5 bases and the J gene end by 5 bases; junction bases not matched to a gene: 8. Germline CDR1 is LGHDT and CDR2 is YNNKEL (reference sequence). This CDR3 is built from 16 residues. DNA of the CDR3: TGTGCCAGCAGCAGGACAGGGGGTAGTGGGACCGGGGAGCTGTTTTTT. The encoded protein is CASSRTGGSGTGELFF.

This chain connects TRBV7-2 to TRBJ1-5; a weak D match, TRBD1 (6 bases). The germline V gene has CDR1 SGHTA and CDR2 FQGNSA. The length of the CDR3 is 17 residues. The V end lost 2 bases, the J end lost 0 bases, and 14 bases lay between the germline ends. The CDR3 nucleotides are TGTGCCAGCAGCTTATTCGGCAGGGGTTATAGCAATCAGCCCCAGCATTTT. This sequence encodes CASSLFGRGYSNQPQHF.

The chain is built from TRBV23-1 and TRBJ2-7; 10 positions agree with TRBD1. TRBV23-1 is sorted into the ORF group, with uncertain function. V was pared by 0 bases and J by 2 bases, with 10 bases of the junction left unmatched. The CDR3 runs to 18 residues. The CDR3 nucleotides are TGCGCCAGCAGTCAATCTGGGGGGGACAGGGGTAGCCCCTACGAGCAGTACTTC. Protein sequence: CASSQSGGDRGSPYEQYF.

The chain joins TRBV9 to TRBJ1-3; 7 bases fit TRBD1. The CDR3 consists of 12 residues. Losses at the gene ends were 3 bases for V and 8 bases for J; bases not matched to a gene: 2. Per germline, CDR1 SGDLS and CDR2 YYNGEE. CDR3 DNA: TGTGCCAGCAGCGACCAGGGGGACACCATATATTTT. Translation gives CASSDQGDTIYF.

The J gene is TRBJ2-1, the V gene TRBV19, with D possibly being TRBD2 (6 bases). The V and J ends lost 6 bases and 4 bases respectively, with 13 bases between them. The germline V gene encodes CDR1 LNHDA and CDR2 SQIVND (reference sequence). The CDR3 is made up of 14 amino acids. The chain's CDR3 is CASRENGGYNEQFF. DNA of the CDR3: TGTGCCAGTAGGGAAAACGGGGGTTACAATGAGCAGTTCTTC.

The chain carries TRBV7-9 and TRBJ2-5, with 7 bases that match TRBD2. V shed 2 bases, J shed 4 bases, and the junction held 4 bases outside the gene matches. The length of the CDR3 is 14 residues. Looked up from germline, CDR1 is SEHNR and CDR2 is FQNEAQ (reference sequence). CDR3 amino acids: CASSLSASGETQYF. The CDR3 DNA follows: TGTGCCAGCAGCTTATCGGCTAGCGGAGAGACCCAGTACTTC.

CDR3 DNA sequence: TGTGCCAGTAGTATCCTTAGCGGAGTAAACACCGGGGAGCTGTTTTTT. This codes for CASSILSGVNTGELFF. The J gene is TRBJ2-2, the V gene TRBV19, with D possibly matching TRBD2 (6 bases). This CDR3 has 16 amino acids. Trimming cost V 3 bases and J 2 bases, with 13 bases left between them. Germline V gene data show CDR1 as LNHDA and CDR2 as SQIVND (reference sequence).

The chain uses TRBV7-6 and TRBJ2-7; D may be TRBD1 (5 bases). The V and J ends lost 1 base and 7 bases respectively, with 8 bases between them. Germline V CDR1 and CDR2: SGHVS, FNYEAQ. CDR3 length: 12 amino acids. CDR3 amino acids: CASSLVRGEQYF. CDR3 sequence (DNA): TGTGCCAGCAGCTTAGTAAGGGGAGAGCAGTACTTC.

The CDR3 bases are TGTGCCAGCAGTTTAAGAGGATATGGCTACACCTTC. It codes for CASSLRGYGYTF. The rearrangement links TRBV28 to TRBJ1-2; no clear D. V lost 2 bases and J 5 bases, leaving 6 bases between the germline ends. Germline V gene data show CDR1 as MDHEN and CDR2 as SYDVKM. CDR3 length: 12 residues.

This clone was found once. The CDR3 here is CASSPGQATYEQYF. The DNA for the CDR3 is TGTGCCAGCAGCCCGGGACAGGCTACCTACGAGCAGTACTTC. The V call is TRBV28, the J call TRBJ2-7; 8 bases are a match to TRBD1. Trimming removed 6 bases from V and 2 bases from J; junction bases left unmatched: 6. Looked up from germline, CDR1 is MDHEN and CDR2 is SYDVKM. The CDR3 is 14 amino acids.